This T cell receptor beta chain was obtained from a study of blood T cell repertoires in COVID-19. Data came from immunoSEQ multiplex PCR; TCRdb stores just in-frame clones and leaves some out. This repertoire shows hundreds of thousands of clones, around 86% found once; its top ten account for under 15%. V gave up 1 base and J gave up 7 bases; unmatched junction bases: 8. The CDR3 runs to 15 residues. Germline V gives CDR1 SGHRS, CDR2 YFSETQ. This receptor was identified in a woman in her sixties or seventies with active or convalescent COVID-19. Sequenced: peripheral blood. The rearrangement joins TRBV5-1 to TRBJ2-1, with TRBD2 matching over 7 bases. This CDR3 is CASSLSSGVKNEQFF. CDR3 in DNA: TGCGCCAGCAGCTTGTCCAGCGGGGTTAAGAATGAGCAGTTCTTC.